This note documents a single T cell receptor beta chain sequence. The record originates from a study of T cells in Graves' hyperthyroidism and ophthalmopathy. The CDR3 runs to 15 residues. The germline V gene encodes CDR1 LGHNA and CDR2 YSLEER. The germline V and J ends were trimmed by 2 bases and 1 base, with 11 bases remaining between them. Amplification targeted TCR beta CDR3 regions from RNA transcripts. The primer set for the first-round RT-PCR of the TCR CDR3 was HTBI. MiXCR, run by TCRdb on the multiplex PCR reads, gives a single entry per CDR3 protein. This sample has a few hundred thousand distinct CDR3 sequences, with 15% to 18% found just once.

Sequencing used blood. The source of this sequence is a woman younger than 35 with Graves' hyperthyroidism that later progressed to Graves' ophthalmopathy. The V call is TRBV4-3, the J call TRBJ1-1; D is possibly TRBD1 (5 bases). CDR3 sequence: CASSQNRDPNTEAFF. The CDR3 coding sequence is TGCGCCAGCAGCCAAAACCGGGACCCGAACACTGAAGCTTTCTTT.